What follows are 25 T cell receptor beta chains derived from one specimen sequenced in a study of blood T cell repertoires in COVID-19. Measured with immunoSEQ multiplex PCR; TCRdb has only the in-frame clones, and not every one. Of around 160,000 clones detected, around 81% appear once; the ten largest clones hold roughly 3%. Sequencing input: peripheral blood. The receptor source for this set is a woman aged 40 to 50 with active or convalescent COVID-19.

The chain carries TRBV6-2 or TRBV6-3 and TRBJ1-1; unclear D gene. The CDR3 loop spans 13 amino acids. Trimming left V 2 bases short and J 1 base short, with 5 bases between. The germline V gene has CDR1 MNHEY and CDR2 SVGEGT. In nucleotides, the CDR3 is TGTGCCAGCAGTTACCCAGGGAACACTGAAGCTTTCTTT. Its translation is CASSYPGNTEAFF.

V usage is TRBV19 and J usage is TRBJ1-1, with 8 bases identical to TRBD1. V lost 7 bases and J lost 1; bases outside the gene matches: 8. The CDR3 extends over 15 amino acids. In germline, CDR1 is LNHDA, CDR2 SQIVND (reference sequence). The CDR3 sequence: CASKLVDRGNTEAFF. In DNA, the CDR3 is TGTGCCAGTAAGCTCGTCGACAGGGGGAACACTGAAGCTTTCTTT.

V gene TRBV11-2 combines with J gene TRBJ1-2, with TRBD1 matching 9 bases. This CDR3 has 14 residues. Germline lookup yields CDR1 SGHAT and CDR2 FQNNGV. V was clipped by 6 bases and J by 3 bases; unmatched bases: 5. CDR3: CASRPRDRDYGYTF. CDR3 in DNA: TGTGCCAGCAGACCCCGGGACAGGGACTATGGCTACACCTTC.

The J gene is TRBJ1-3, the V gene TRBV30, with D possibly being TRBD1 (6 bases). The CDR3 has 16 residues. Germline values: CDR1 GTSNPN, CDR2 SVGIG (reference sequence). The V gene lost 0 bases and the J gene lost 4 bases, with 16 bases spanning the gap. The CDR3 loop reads CAWSVLRGARGNTIYF. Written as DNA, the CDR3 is TGTGCCTGGAGTGTACTGCGGGGGGCGAGGGGAAACACCATATATTTT. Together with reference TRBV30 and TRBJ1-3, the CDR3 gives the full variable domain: SQTIHQWPATLVQPVGSPLSLECTVEGTSNPNLYWYRQAAGRGLQLLFYSVGIGQISSEVPQNLSASRPQDRQFILSSKKLLLSDSGFYLCAWSVLRGARGNTIYFGEGSWLTVV.

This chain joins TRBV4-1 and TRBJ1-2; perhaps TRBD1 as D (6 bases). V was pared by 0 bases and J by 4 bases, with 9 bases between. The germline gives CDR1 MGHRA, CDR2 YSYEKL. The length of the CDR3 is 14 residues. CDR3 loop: CASSQDPRGYGYTF. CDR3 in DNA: TGCGCCAGCAGCCAAGATCCCAGGGGCTATGGCTACACCTTC.

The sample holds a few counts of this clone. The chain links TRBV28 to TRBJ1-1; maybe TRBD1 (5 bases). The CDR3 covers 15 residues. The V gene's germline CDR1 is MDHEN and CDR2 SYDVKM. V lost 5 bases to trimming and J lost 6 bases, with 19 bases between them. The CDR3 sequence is CASSRPTTAFAEAFF. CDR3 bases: TGTGCCAGCAGTCGGCCGACGACAGCATTCGCTGAAGCTTTCTTT. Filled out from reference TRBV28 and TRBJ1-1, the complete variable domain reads DVKVTQSSRYLVKRTGEKVFLECVQDMDHENMFWYRQDPGLGLRLIYFSYDVKMKEKGDIPEGYSVSREKKERFSLILESASTNQTSMYLCASSRPTTAFAEAFFGQGTRLTVV.

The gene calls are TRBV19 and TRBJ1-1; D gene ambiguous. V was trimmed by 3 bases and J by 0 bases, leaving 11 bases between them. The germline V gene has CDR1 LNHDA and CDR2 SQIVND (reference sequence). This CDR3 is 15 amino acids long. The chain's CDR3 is CASSMGSAMNTEAFF. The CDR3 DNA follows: TGTGCCAGTAGTATGGGCTCAGCCATGAACACTGAAGCTTTCTTT.

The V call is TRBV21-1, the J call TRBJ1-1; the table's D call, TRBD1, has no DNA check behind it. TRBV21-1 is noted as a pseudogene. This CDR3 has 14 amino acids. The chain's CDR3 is CASSSRGLGTEAFF. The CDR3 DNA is TGTGCCAGCAGCAGCAGGGGTCTAGGCACTGAAGCTTTCTTT.

The DNA for the CDR3 is TGTGCCAGCGCGGGGTCGAACACCGGGGAGCTGTTTTTT. It is translated as CASAGSNTGELFF. The V call is TRBV18, the J call TRBJ2-2; possible D gene TRBD2, 6 bases. Germline V gives CDR1 KGHSH, CDR2 LQKENI. The CDR3 has 13 amino acids. The germline V and J ends were trimmed by 8 bases and 0 bases, with 7 bases remaining between them.

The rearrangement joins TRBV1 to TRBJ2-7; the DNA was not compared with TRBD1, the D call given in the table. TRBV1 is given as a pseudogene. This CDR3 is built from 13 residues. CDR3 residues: CTTSRQGAYEQYF. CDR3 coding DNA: TGCACCACCTCCCGACAGGGGGCCTACGAGCAGTACTTC.

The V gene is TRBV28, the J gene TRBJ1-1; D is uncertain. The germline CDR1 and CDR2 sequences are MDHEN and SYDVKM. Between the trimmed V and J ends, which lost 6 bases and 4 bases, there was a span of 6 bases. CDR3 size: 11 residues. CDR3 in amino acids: CASSLPTEAFF. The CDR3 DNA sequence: TGTGCCAGCAGCCTCCCCACTGAAGCTTTCTTT.

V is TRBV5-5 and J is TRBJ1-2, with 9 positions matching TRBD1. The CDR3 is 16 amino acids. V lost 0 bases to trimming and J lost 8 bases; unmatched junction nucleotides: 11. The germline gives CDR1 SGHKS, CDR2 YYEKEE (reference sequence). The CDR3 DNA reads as TGTGCCAGCAGCTTGGGGGCACAGGGGGCTATAGGGGGCTACACCTTC. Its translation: CASSLGAQGAIGGYTF.

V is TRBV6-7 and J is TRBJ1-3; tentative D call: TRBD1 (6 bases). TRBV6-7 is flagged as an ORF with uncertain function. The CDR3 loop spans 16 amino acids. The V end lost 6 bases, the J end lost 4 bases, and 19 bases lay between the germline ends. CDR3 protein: CASSHFPGQEGNTIYF. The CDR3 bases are TGTGCCAGCAGCCATTTTCCGGGACAAGAAGGAAACACCATATATTTT.

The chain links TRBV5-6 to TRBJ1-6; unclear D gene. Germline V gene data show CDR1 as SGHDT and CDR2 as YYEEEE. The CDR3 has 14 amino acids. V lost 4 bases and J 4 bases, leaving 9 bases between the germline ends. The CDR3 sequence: CASSRRDYNSPLHF. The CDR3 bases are TGTGCCAGCAGCCGCCGGGATTATAATTCACCCCTCCACTTT.

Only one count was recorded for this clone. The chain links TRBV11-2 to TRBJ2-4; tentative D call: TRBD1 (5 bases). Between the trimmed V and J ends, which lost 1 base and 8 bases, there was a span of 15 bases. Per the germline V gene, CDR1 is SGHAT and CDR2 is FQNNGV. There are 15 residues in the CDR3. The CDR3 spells CASSLGGGVIDIQYF. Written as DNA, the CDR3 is TGTGCCAGCAGCTTAGGGGGCGGAGTGATAGACATTCAGTACTTC.

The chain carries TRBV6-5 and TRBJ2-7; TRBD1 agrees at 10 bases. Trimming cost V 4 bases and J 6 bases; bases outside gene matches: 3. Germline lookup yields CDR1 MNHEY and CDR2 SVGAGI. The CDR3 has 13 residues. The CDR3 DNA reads TGTGCCAGCAGTTTAGGACAGGGGGTCGAGCAGTACTTC. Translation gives CASSLGQGVEQYF.

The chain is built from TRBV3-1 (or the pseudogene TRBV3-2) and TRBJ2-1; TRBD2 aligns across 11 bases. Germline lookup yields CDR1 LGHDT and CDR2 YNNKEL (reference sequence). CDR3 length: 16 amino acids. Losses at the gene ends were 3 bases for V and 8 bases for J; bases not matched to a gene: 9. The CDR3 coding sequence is TGTGCCAGCAGCCACGAACCTAGCGGGAGGCTCGATGAGCAGTTCTTC. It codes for CASSHEPSGRLDEQFF.

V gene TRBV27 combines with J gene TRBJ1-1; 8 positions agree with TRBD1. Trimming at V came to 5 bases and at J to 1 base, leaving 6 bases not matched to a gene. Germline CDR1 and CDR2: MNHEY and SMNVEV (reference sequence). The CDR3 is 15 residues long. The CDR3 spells CASSLARGPNTEAFF. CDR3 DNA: TGTGCCAGCAGTCTAGCCAGGGGGCCGAACACTGAAGCTTTCTTT.

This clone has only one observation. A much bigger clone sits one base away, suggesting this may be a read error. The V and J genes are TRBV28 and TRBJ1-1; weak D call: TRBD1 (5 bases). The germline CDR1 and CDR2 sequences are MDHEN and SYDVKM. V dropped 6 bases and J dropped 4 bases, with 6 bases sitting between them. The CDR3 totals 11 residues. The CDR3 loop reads CASRGGTEAFF. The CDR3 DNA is TGTGCCAGCAGGGGGGGCACTGAAGCTTTCTTT. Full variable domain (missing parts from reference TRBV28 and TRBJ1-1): DVKVTQSSRYLVKRTGEKVFLECVQDMDHENMFWYRQDPGLGLRLIYFSYDVKMKEKGDIPEGYSVSREKKERFSLILESASTNQTSMYLCASRGGTEAFFGQGTRLTVV.

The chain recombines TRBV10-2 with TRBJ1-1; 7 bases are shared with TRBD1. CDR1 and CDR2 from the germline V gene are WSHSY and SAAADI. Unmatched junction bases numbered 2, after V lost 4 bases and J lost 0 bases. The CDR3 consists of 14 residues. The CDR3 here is CASSGQGMNTEAFF. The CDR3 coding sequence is TGCGCCAGCAGTGGACAGGGCATGAACACTGAAGCTTTCTTT.

The CDR3 DNA follows: TGTGCCAGCAGTTACGGCCGGACAGGGATGAACACCGGGGAGCTGTTTTTT. Translated: CASSYGRTGMNTGELFF. The chain links TRBV6-2 or TRBV6-3 to TRBJ2-2; 8 bases map to TRBD1. V gave up 2 bases and J gave up 1 base; unmatched junction bases: 6. The CDR3 has 17 residues. The germline V gene has CDR1 MNHEY and CDR2 SVGEGT.

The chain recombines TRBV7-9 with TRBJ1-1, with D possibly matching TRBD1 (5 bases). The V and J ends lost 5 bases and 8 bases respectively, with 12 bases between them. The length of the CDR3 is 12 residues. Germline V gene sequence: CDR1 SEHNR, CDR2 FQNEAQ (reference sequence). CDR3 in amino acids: CASSPTRGEAFF. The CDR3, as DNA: TGTGCCAGCAGCCCCACCCGGGGGGAAGCTTTCTTT.

The CDR3 DNA follows: TGTGCCAGTACCGACAGGGCCGATGGCTACACCTTC. Protein: CASTDRADGYTF. The chain uses TRBV19 and TRBJ1-2, with 7 bases fitting TRBD1. Germline V gene sequence: CDR1 LNHDA, CDR2 SQIVND (reference sequence). The CDR3 is made up of 12 amino acids. With 7 bases clipped from V and 6 bases from J, the junction kept 5 bases outside the gene matches.

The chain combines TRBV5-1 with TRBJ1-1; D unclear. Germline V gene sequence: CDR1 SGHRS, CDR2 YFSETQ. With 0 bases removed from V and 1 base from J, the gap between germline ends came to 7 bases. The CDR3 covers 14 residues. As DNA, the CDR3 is TGCGCCAGCAGCTTGGCCTCTACGAACACTGAAGCTTTCTTT. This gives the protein CASSLASTNTEAFF. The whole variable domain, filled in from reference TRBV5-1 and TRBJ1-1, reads KAGVTQTPRYLIKTRGQQVTLSCSPISGHRSVSWYQQTPGQGLQFLFEYFSETQRNKGNFPGRFSGRQFSNSRSEMNVSTLELGDSALYLCASSLASTNTEAFFGQGTRLTVV.

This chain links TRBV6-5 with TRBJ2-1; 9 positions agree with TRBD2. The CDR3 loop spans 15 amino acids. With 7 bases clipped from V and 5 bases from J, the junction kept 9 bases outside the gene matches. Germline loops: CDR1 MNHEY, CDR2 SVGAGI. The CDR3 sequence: CASTTLAGVHNEQFF. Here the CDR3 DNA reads TGTGCCAGCACTACGTTAGCGGGAGTTCACAATGAGCAGTTCTTC.